This T cell receptor beta chain was sequenced in a study of identical twins. This CDR3 region has 14 residues. Germline-derived CDR1 and CDR2 are LGHDT and YNNKEL (reference sequence). Deletions cut 2 bases from V and 6 bases from J, with 13 bases between. Each donor was a healthy Caucasian. General study points: Instead of following the same donors, the conclusions were based on cross-sectional statistical analysis.

After template switching added a universal primer site, the resulting cDNA carried unique molecular identifiers. From the 5' RACE reads, TCRdb called clonotypes with MiXCR, one entry per CDR3 protein. The sample has approximately 500,000 distinct CDR3 sequences, roughly 15% seen once. This clonotype was observed a few times. As yet, its antigen is unknown. The sample was also linked to a second study, of yellow fever vaccine responses in identical twins. That paper notes: Each twin's T cell response to the vaccine was reported to look partly convergent and partly personalized.

This chain links TRBV3-1 with TRBJ2-5; tentative D call: TRBD1 (5 bases). This TCR came from a woman aged 18-30 years in good health. Sequenced input: CD4+ T cells sorted from blood. For the CDR3, the DNA is TGTGCCAGCAGCCAAATCCCCTCAGGGAAGACCCAGTACTTC. Amino acid sequence: CASSQIPSGKTQYF.